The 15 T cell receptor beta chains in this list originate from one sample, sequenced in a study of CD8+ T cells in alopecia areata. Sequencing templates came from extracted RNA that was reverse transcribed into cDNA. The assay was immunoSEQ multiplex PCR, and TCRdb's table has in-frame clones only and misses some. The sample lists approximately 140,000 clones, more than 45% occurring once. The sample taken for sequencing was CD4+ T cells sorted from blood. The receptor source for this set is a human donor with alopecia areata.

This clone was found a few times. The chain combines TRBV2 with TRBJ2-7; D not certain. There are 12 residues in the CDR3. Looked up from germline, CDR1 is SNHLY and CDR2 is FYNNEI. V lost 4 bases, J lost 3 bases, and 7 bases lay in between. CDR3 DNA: TGTGCCAGCAGTGCTGGTGGCTACGAGCAGTACTTC. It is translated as CASSAGGYEQYF.

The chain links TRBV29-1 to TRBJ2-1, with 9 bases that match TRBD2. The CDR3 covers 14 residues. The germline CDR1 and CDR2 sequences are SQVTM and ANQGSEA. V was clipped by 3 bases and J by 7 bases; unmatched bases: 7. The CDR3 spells CSVEKREDRNEQFF. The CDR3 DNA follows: TGCAGCGTTGAGAAGCGGGAGGATAGAAATGAGCAGTTCTTC.

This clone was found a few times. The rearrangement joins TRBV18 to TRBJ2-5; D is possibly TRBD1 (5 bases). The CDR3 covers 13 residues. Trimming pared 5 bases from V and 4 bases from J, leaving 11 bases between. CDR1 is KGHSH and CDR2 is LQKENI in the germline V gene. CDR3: CASSFGHRETQYF. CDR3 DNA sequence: TGTGCCAGCTCATTCGGACATCGAGAGACCCAGTACTTC.

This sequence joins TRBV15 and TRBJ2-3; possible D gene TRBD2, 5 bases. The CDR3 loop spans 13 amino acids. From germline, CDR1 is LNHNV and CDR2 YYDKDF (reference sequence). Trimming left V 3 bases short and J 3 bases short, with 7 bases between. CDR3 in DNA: TGTGCCACCAGCAGTGGCGGGACAGATACGCAGTATTTT. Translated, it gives CATSSGGTDTQYF.

The CDR3 sequence is CATTDSMINQPQHF. CDR3 coding DNA: TGTGCCACAACTGACAGCATGATCAATCAGCCCCAGCATTTT. The chain recombines TRBV6-1 with TRBJ1-5; tentative D call: TRBD1 (5 bases). The germline gives CDR1 MNHNS, CDR2 SASEGT. Between the trimmed V and J ends, which lost 10 bases and 3 bases, there was a span of 16 bases. The length of the CDR3 is 14 residues.

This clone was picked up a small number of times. In nucleotides, the CDR3 is TGCAGCTACGGCTGGGCTAGCGGATACTACAATGAGCAGTTCTTC. Residues: CSYGWASGYYNEQFF. The V and J genes are TRBV29-1 and TRBJ2-1; 7 bases agree with TRBD2. This CDR3 is 15 amino acids long. V shed 8 bases, J shed 3 bases, and the junction held 13 bases outside the gene matches. Germline V gene lookup returns CDR1 SQVTM and CDR2 ANQGSEA.

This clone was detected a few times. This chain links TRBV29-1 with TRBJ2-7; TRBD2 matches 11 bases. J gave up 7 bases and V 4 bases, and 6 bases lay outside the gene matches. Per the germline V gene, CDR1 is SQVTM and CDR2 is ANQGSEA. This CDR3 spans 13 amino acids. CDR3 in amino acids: CSVATSGSREQYF. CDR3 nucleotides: TGCAGCGTTGCCACTAGCGGGAGTCGAGAGCAGTACTTC.

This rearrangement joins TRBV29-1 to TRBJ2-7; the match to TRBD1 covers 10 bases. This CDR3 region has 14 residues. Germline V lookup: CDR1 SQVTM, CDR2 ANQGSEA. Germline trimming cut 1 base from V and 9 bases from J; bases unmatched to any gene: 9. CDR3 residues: CSVEGGTGAIGQYF. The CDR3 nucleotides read TGCAGCGTTGAAGGAGGGACAGGGGCAATCGGGCAGTACTTC.

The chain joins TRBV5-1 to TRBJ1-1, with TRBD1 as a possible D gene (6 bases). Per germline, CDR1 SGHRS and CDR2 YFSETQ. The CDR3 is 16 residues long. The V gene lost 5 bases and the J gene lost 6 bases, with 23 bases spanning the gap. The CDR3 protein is CASRKTEGGRGAEAFF. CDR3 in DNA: TGCGCCAGCAGAAAAACTGAGGGGGGGCGCGGAGCTGAAGCTTTCTTT.

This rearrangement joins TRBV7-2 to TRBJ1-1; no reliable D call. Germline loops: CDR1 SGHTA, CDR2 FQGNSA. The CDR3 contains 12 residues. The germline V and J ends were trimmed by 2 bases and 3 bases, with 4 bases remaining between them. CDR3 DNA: TGTGCCAGCAGCTTACCCTACACTGAAGCTTTCTTT. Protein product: CASSLPYTEAFF.

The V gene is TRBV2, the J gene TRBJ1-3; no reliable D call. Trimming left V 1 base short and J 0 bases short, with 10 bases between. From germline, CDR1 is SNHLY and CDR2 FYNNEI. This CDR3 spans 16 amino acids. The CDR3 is CASSEGGFASGNTIYF. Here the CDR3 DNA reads TGTGCCAGCAGTGAAGGAGGGTTCGCCTCTGGAAACACCATATATTTT.

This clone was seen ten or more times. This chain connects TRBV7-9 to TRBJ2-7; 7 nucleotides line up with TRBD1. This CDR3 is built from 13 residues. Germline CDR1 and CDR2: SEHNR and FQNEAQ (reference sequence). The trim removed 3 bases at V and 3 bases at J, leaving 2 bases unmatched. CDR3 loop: CASSLGQNYEQYF. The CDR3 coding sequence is TGTGCCAGCAGCTTGGGACAGAACTACGAGCAGTACTTC.

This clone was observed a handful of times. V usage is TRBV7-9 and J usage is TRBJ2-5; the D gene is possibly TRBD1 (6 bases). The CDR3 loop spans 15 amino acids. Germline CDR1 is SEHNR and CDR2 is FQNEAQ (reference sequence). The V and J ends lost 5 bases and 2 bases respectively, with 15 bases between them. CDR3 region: CASSRPGTRQETQYF. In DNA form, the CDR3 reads TGTGCCAGCAGCCGACCCGGGACACGACAAGAGACCCAGTACTTC.

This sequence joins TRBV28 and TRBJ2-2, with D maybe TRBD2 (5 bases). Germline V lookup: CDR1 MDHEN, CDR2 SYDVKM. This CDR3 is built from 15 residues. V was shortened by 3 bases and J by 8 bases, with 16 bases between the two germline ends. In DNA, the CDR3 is TGTGCCAGCAGTTTGAGTCCTAGCCCCCCAGGGGAGCTGTTTTTT. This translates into CASSLSPSPPGELFF.

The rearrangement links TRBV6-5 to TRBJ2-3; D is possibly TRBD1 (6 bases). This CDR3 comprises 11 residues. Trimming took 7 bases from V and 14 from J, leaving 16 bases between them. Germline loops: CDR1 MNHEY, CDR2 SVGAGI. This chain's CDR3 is CASNDRRVLYF. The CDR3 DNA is TGTGCCAGCAACGACAGGCGCGTTCTGTATTTT.